Below, 26 T cell receptor beta chains from the same sample are listed, as sequenced in a study of vaccination and CD4 T cells after COVID-19. No antigens are known for them. Cultured CD4+ T-cell DNA underwent Oncomine TCR Beta short-read sequencing. MiXCR, run by TCRdb on the PCR reads, gives a single entry per CDR3 protein. The data contain 13,000 to 15,000 distinct CDR3 sequences, roughly 60% of them singletons. Treatment: approximately nine-day PBMC culture with coronavirus spike peptide pools or control peptides (ViraFEST assay). The sample was CD4+ T cells from blood, cultured in vitro. All receptors come from a human donor who had recovered from COVID-19.

The chain joins TRBV19 to TRBJ2-1; 8 bases are a match to TRBD2. The germline V gene encodes CDR1 LNHDA and CDR2 SQIVND (reference sequence). The CDR3 length is 16 residues. The trim removed 10 bases at V and 2 bases at J, leaving 13 bases unmatched. CDR3 DNA: TGTGCCACAAGCAGCGGGGGAATGGGTGCCTACAATGAGCAGTTCTTC. It codes for CATSSGGMGAYNEQFF.

The CDR3 region has the DNA TGTGTAACGAGGGAAGGTGGGAACACTGAAGCTTTCTTT. Translating it yields CVTREGGNTEAFF. The chain links TRBV28 to TRBJ1-1; no clear D gene. Germline V lookup: CDR1 MDHEN, CDR2 SYDVKM. CDR3 length: 13 amino acids.

The CDR3 spells CAWSSDRRLHYGYTF. The CDR3 region has the DNA TGTGCCTGGAGTTCGGACAGAAGGTTGCACTATGGCTACACCTTC. The chain combines TRBV30 with TRBJ1-2; TRBD1 might be the D (6 bases). CDR3 length: 15 amino acids. V lost 2 bases and J lost 3, with 16 bases in between. From germline, CDR1 is GTSNPN and CDR2 SVGIG (reference sequence).

This sequence joins TRBV20-1 and TRBJ1-5; 9 nucleotides match TRBD1. The V gene's germline CDR1 is DFQATT and CDR2 SNEGSKA (reference sequence). V lost 5 bases and J lost 6; bases outside the gene matches: 5. This CDR3 is built from 13 residues. For the CDR3, the DNA is TGCAGTGCTGGGGGACAGGGAAGTCAGCCCCAGCATTTT. Amino acid sequence: CSAGGQGSQPQHF.

The chain combines TRBV5-4 with TRBJ2-1; TRBD2 matches at 10 bases. Germline V gene sequence: CDR1 SGHNT, CDR2 YYREEE (reference sequence). CDR3 length: 15 residues. The V and J ends lost 3 bases and 0 bases, in that order; junction bases with no gene match: 0. The CDR3 region has the DNA TGTGCCAGCAGCTCTAGCGGGAGCTCCTACAATGAGCAGTTCTTC. It yields the protein CASSSSGSSYNEQFF.

A few counts support this clonotype. This chain joins TRBV20-1 and TRBJ2-7, with D perhaps TRBD1 (6 bases). CDR1 is DFQATT, CDR2 SNEGSKA, per germline (reference sequence). The CDR3 is made up of 14 amino acids. Deletions cut 0 bases from V and 7 bases from J, with 16 bases between. The CDR3: CSARDHQGPKEQYF. CDR3 nucleotides: TGCAGTGCTAGAGATCACCAGGGGCCGAAAGAGCAGTACTTC.

A few counts support this clonotype. V is TRBV10-3 and J is TRBJ2-7; 8 nucleotides line up with TRBD1. Germline CDR1 reads ENHRY; CDR2 reads SYGVKD. J was trimmed by 3 bases and V by 0 bases; bases with no gene match: 10. This CDR3 is 17 amino acids long. CDR3 nucleotide sequence: TGTGCCATCAGTGAGTCGGGAGGACAGGGTGGTGGCTACGAGCAGTACTTC. Protein sequence: CAISESGGQGGGYEQYF.

This clonotype showed up just a few times. The J gene is TRBJ1-5, the V gene TRBV28; 12 bases map to TRBD1. Germline trimming cut 5 bases from V and 6 bases from J; bases unmatched to any gene: 2. Germline-derived CDR1 and CDR2 are MDHEN and SYDVKM. The CDR3 extends over 14 amino acids. CDR3 protein: CASSGTGGVQPQHF. CDR3 DNA sequence: TGTGCCAGCAGTGGGACAGGGGGCGTTCAGCCCCAGCATTTT.

This clonotype has just a few counts. The rearrangement uses TRBV24-1 and TRBJ2-3; D not resolved. The length of the CDR3 is 13 residues. V was shortened by 2 bases and J by 4 bases, with 6 bases between the two germline ends. Per germline, CDR1 KGHDR and CDR2 SFDVKD. This chain's CDR3 is CATSDYPSDTQYF. In nucleotides, the CDR3 is TGTGCCACCAGTGATTACCCCTCAGATACGCAGTATTTT.

This rearrangement joins TRBV20-1 to TRBJ2-5; D tentatively reads TRBD1 or TRBD2 (5 bases each). Between the trimmed V and J ends, which lost 3 bases and 1 base, there was a span of 15 bases. Germline V gene data show CDR1 as DFQATT and CDR2 as SNEGSKA (reference sequence). CDR3 length: 15 amino acids. The CDR3 sequence: CSARSSRDAQETQYF. CDR3 bases: TGCAGTGCTAGGTCCTCCCGGGACGCCCAAGAGACCCAGTACTTC.

V gene TRBV9 combines with J gene TRBJ2-2; TRBD2 agrees at 11 bases. Germline V gene lookup returns CDR1 SGDLS and CDR2 YYNGEE. The CDR3 covers 16 residues. V shed 2 bases and J 2 bases; nucleotides not matched to a gene: 2. CDR3 region: CASSVLAGGNTGELFF. CDR3 DNA: TGTGCCAGCAGCGTCCTAGCGGGAGGCAACACCGGGGAGCTGTTTTTT.

This clonotype came up a few times. The genes are TRBV27 and TRBJ2-7, with D perhaps matching TRBD1 (5 bases). The CDR3 contains 14 residues. The germline V gene encodes CDR1 MNHEY and CDR2 SMNVEV (reference sequence). V was clipped by 4 bases and J by 3 bases, with 13 bases between them. The CDR3 protein is CASSYPDKSYEQYF. In nucleotides, the CDR3 is TGTGCCAGCAGTTACCCGGACAAAAGCTACGAGCAGTACTTC.

The chain carries TRBV7-2 and TRBJ2-5; 13 bases line up with TRBD2. Per germline, CDR1 SGHTA and CDR2 FQGNSA. V lost 4 bases to trimming and J lost 4 bases; unmatched junction nucleotides: 9. CDR3 size: 17 residues. CDR3 nucleotides: TGTGCCAGCAGCTCCTCCGGGACTAGCGGGAAGGGAGAGACCCAGTACTTC. It yields the protein CASSSSGTSGKGETQYF.

The chain joins TRBV7-3 to TRBJ1-2; 8 bases align to TRBD1. The CDR3 consists of 15 residues. Trimming at V came to 6 bases and at J to 2 bases, leaving 8 bases not matched to a gene. The germline CDR1 and CDR2 sequences are SGHTA and FQGTGA. The CDR3: CASRQQGGDNYGYTF. CDR3 sequence (DNA): TGTGCCAGCAGACAACAGGGGGGCGACAACTATGGCTACACCTTC.

The chain combines TRBV15 with TRBJ1-1, with no clear D. The CDR3 is 12 amino acids. Germline CDR1 and CDR2: LNHNV and YYDKDF (reference sequence). V shed 0 bases and J shed 12 bases, with 11 bases lying between them. The CDR3 DNA reads as TGTGCCACCAGCAGAGATTTCGGGAGGACTTTCTTT. Protein product: CATSRDFGRTFF.

The chain links TRBV25-1 to TRBJ1-6; possible D gene TRBD1, 5 bases. This CDR3 has 14 residues. Germline CDR1 is MGHDK and CDR2 is SYGVNS. V was shortened by 6 bases and J by 8 bases, with 14 bases between the two germline ends. CDR3 residues: CASRGSGGDSPLHF. DNA of the CDR3: TGTGCCAGCAGAGGATCTGGGGGAGATTCACCCCTCCACTTT.

This sequence joins TRBV27 and TRBJ1-1, with 7 nucleotides matching TRBD1. After removal of 6 bases from V and 6 bases from J, the junction contained 7 bases not matched to a gene. The V gene's germline CDR1 is MNHEY and CDR2 SMNVEV (reference sequence). This CDR3 region has 13 residues. CDR3 nucleotide sequence: TGTGCCAGCAGCTTAGACAGGGAGGCTGAAGCTTTCTTT. Amino acid sequence: CASSLDREAEAFF.

In its sample, this clonotype was seen a few times. The chain joins TRBV20-1 to TRBJ1-6; D not certain. The CDR3 covers 15 residues. Per the germline V gene, CDR1 is DFQATT and CDR2 is SNEGSKA (reference sequence). Trimming removed 3 bases from V and 7 bases from J, with 16 bases in between. CDR3 protein: CSASVSGLMNSPLHF. The CDR3 bases are TGCAGTGCTAGTGTATCAGGTCTGATGAATTCACCCCTCCACTTT.

In this sample, this clonotype turned up a few times. In nucleotides, the CDR3 is TGTGCCAGCAGTGAAGGCGACGAGCAGCCCCAGCATTTT. This sequence encodes CASSEGDEQPQHF. J is TRBJ1-5 and V is TRBV25-1, with D unresolved. The CDR3 has 13 amino acids. Trimming removed 2 bases from V and 7 bases from J, with 9 bases in between. The germline gives CDR1 MGHDK, CDR2 SYGVNS.

V is TRBV28 and J is TRBJ1-5; unclear D gene. V gave up 6 bases and J gave up 3 bases, with 9 bases separating them. The CDR3 covers 13 residues. Germline CDR1 reads MDHEN; CDR2 reads SYDVKM. The CDR3: CASSRINNQPQHF. CDR3 in DNA: TGTGCCAGCAGCCGGATAAACAATCAGCCCCAGCATTTT.

CDR3 in amino acids: CASSKNRGQPQHF. The CDR3 DNA reads as TGTGCCAGCAGTAAGAACAGGGGTCAGCCCCAGCATTTT. The genes are TRBV6-2 or TRBV6-3 and TRBJ1-5; 7 bases align to TRBD1. J was trimmed by 6 bases and V by 5 bases; bases with no gene match: 4. The CDR3 is made up of 13 amino acids. Germline lookup yields CDR1 MNHEY and CDR2 SVGEGT.

The chain uses TRBV20-1 and TRBJ1-5; no clear D gene. Germline V gene data show CDR1 as DFQATT and CDR2 as SNEGSKA (reference sequence). This CDR3 spans 15 amino acids. The V and J ends lost 2 bases and 4 bases respectively, with 15 bases between them. CDR3 DNA sequence: TGCAGTGCTAGATTGGGCGCGGAGGCAAATCAGCCCCAGCATTTT. It codes for CSARLGAEANQPQHF.

The V and J genes are TRBV6-2 or TRBV6-3 and TRBJ1-2, with D unclear. This CDR3 spans 15 amino acids. CDR1 MNHEY and CDR2 SVGEGT come from the germline V gene. The V end lost 0 bases, the J end lost 5 bases, and 13 bases lay between the germline ends. In DNA, the CDR3 is TGTGCCAGCAGTTACTCTGTCCAGCCTGGGTATGGCTACACCTTC. Its translation is CASSYSVQPGYGYTF.

The chain has TRBV7-9 and TRBJ2-4, with 8 bases matching TRBD1. This CDR3 is built from 14 residues. Germline loops: CDR1 SEHNR, CDR2 FQNEAQ (reference sequence). V lost 3 bases and J lost 7; bases outside the gene matches: 5. The CDR3, as DNA: TGTGCCAGCAGCTTTGGACAGGGTTTGAACATTCAGTACTTC. Amino acid sequence: CASSFGQGLNIQYF.

J is TRBJ2-1 and V is TRBV6-1; 9 bases agree with TRBD2. With 6 bases clipped from V and 4 bases from J, the junction kept 4 bases outside the gene matches. The length of the CDR3 is 14 residues. From germline, CDR1 is MNHNS and CDR2 SASEGT. For the CDR3, the DNA is TGTGCCAGCAGCCTAGCGGGGACTTACAATGAGCAGTTCTTC. Its translation: CASSLAGTYNEQFF.

The CDR3 bases are TGTGCCAGCAGCAAAGTCGCGGGGCCCTTAGCTAACTATGGCTACACCTTC. Protein: CASSKVAGPLANYGYTF. The chain combines TRBV21-1 with TRBJ1-2. TRBV21-1 is a pseudogene segment. The CDR3 consists of 17 residues.